This TCR beta chain was recorded in a study of CXCR3-negative and CXCR3-positive naive CD8 T cells. Whole-study results and caveats: A higher hydrophobicity marked the TRB CDR3s of CXCR3-positive naive cells versus CXCR3-negative naive cells. For memory CD8+ cells diversity was much lower, but both naive subsets had comparably high diversity.

Germline values: CDR1 SEHNR, CDR2 FQNEAQ (reference sequence). The CDR3 loop spans 13 amino acids. The TRB libraries of cDNA were built by UMI-labeled 5' RACE. TCRdb processed the 5' RACE reads again and assigns one entry to each CDR3 protein, with no DNA. This table holds approximately 100,000 distinct CDR3 sequences. For this clonotype: Its antigen is not identified.

CD45RO-CCR7+CD27+CD95- defined naive CD8+ T cells. V is TRBV7-9 and J is TRBJ1-1; checking the TCRdb D call of TRBD1 is not possible without DNA. The receptor was derived from a human donor in good health. Some clones in this sample may be carry-over from other donors' samples. Sequencing was carried out using naive CXCR3+ CD8+ T cells from blood. Subset given: CD45RO-CCR7+CD27+CD95- naive CD8+ T cells expressing CXCR3 (TNR3+). CDR3 loop: CASSFGTTNQAFF.